This T cell receptor (beta chain) comes out of a study of PD-1 blockade in classical Hodgkin lymphoma. Looking at the study overall: Patients got intravenous nivolumab 3 mg/kg every 2 weeks.

Clones were read by immunoSEQ multiplex PCR, and TCRdb kept only the in-frame ones, dropping some. The sample records 20,000 to 25,000 clones, around four fifths being singletons. A word on this clone: The antigen is unknown.

In germline, CDR1 is SQVTM, CDR2 ANQGSEA. The CDR3 length is 10 residues. Losses at the gene ends were 6 bases for V and 13 bases for J; bases not matched to a gene: 8. With no exception, relapse followed autologous stem cell transplantation in all patients, and brentuximab vedotin exposure varied. General observations from the study: By cycle point C4D1, TCR diversity had risen significantly in CD4+ cells (but not CD8+ cells). Individuals who commenced nivolumab within less than 1 year of ASCT were excluded.

The rearrangement links TRBV29-1 to TRBJ2-5; 7 bases line up with TRBD1. The receptor comes from a human donor with classical Hodgkin lymphoma. Specimen: peripheral blood mononuclear cells (PBMCs), collected before the second cycle of nivolumab. CDR3 loop: CSVEKQGRYF. The DNA of the CDR3 is TGCAGCGTAGAGAAACAGGGGAGGTACTTC.